The 20 T cell receptor beta chains below were found in one sample sequenced in a study of regulatory T cells in long-lasting Graves disease (dated by TCRdb to the early 2020s). According to the study, the label for this sample's time point signals: newly diagnosed GD, antithyroid drugs for less than 3 months. For both TCR sequencing and RNA sequencing, RNA was extracted from PBMCs in TRIzol. The library was built by means of multiplex PCR. Sequencing relied on an Illumina HiSeq 4000. TCR beta libraries were built with iRepertoire HTBI primers and Arm-PCR amplification of CDR3 regions. TCRdb took the public reads, trimmed them with fastp at Q25, ran MiXCR for clone calling and kept in-frame beta chains. A single entry per CDR3 protein holds the most common genes and DNA from its merged rows. The sample table records around 500,000 distinct CDR3 sequences; approximately 16% of these occur just once. The ten largest clones represent 20% to 25% of the sample.

These sequences were also reported in another study, on T cells in Graves' hyperthyroidism and ophthalmopathy.

The sample in question was peripheral blood mononuclear cells (PBMCs), obtained at new diagnosis, from a patient treated with antithyroid drugs. These receptors were taken from a woman aged 40 to 65 with Graves disease. Donor details come from another sample of the same person, matched by shared clones.

The V and J genes are TRBV20-1 and TRBJ1-1, with no clear D. The CDR3 length is 14 residues. The germline V gene has CDR1 DFQATT and CDR2 SNEGSKA (reference sequence). Trimming removed 1 base from V and 4 bases from J, with 13 bases in between. Written as DNA, the CDR3 is TGCAGTGCTAGAGCGGGAAGGGTGCCCACTGAAGCTTTCTTT. This gives the protein CSARAGRVPTEAFF.

There are a few counts of this clonotype. The V gene is TRBV14, the J gene TRBJ2-5, with TRBD1 identical over 10 bases. The CDR3 sequence is 15 residues long. Trimming cost V 2 bases and J 4 bases; bases outside gene matches: 4. Germline V gene lookup returns CDR1 SGHDN and CDR2 FVKESK. CDR3 protein: CASSQQRDRGETQYF. The CDR3 DNA follows: TGTGCCAGCAGCCAACAGCGGGACAGGGGAGAGACCCAGTACTTC. Full variable domain (remainder filled in from reference TRBV14 and TRBJ2-5): EAGVTQFPSHSVIEKGQTVTLRCDPISGHDNLYWYRRVMGKEIKFLLHFVKESKQDESGMPNNRFLAERTGGTYSTLKVQPAELEDSGVYFCASSQQRDRGETQYFGPGTRLLVL.

CDR3 region: CASSSGGIEAFF. The CDR3 DNA sequence: TGCGCCAGCAGCTCGGGGGGGATTGAAGCTTTCTTT. The chain carries TRBV5-1 and TRBJ1-1; TRBD1 is a possible D gene (5 bases). Germline lookup yields CDR1 SGHRS and CDR2 YFSETQ. The CDR3 is 12 amino acids. The V end was cut by 3 bases, the J end by 7 bases, with 10 bases between.

In its sample, this clonotype was seen many times. The chain combines TRBV11-3 with TRBJ2-3; 10 nucleotides agree with TRBD2. Germline V gene sequence: CDR1 SGHNT, CDR2 YENEEA. V was clipped by 1 base and J by 4 bases; unmatched bases: 14. CDR3 size: 19 residues. In DNA form, the CDR3 reads TGTGCCAGCAGCTTAGTGTACGTAGCGGGGGGACCACGAGCAGATACGCAGTATTTT. Residues: CASSLVYVAGGPRADTQYF. Using reference TRBV11-3 and TRBJ2-3 for the parts outside the CDR3, the full variable domain is EAGVVQSPRYKIIEKKQPVAFWCNPISGHNTLYWYLQNLGQGPELLIRYENEEAVDDSQLPKDRFSAERLKGVDSTLKIQPAELGDSAVYLCASSLVYVAGGPRADTQYFGPGTRLTVL.

In regard to this clonotype: A read error is possible here, since a much larger clone lies one base away. The chain employs TRBV6-1 and TRBJ1-3, with a possible D match to TRBD1 (5 bases). Germline V CDR1 and CDR2: MNHNS, SASEGT. Trimming left V 3 bases short and J 0 bases short, with 9 bases between. The CDR3 is made up of 15 amino acids. The CDR3 nucleotides are TGTGCCAGCAGTGAGCGAGGGGCCTCTGGAAACACCATATATTTT. It translates to CASSERGASGNTIYF.

This clonotype was picked up many times. The V and J genes are TRBV6-5 and TRBJ1-2; weak D call: TRBD1 (6 bases). Looked up from germline, CDR1 is MNHEY and CDR2 is SVGAGI. The length of the CDR3 is 17 residues. V was cut by 0 bases and J by 0 bases, with 14 bases left in between. The CDR3 DNA reads as TGTGCCAGCAGTTACTCTTCGACAGGACGGACTAACTATGGCTACACCTTC. It specifies CASSYSSTGRTNYGYTF.

V and J are TRBV9 and TRBJ2-2; TRBD2 matches 14 bases. The CDR3 length is 19 residues. The V and J ends lost 4 bases and 3 bases, in that order; junction bases with no gene match: 11. The germline V gene has CDR1 SGDLS and CDR2 YYNGEE. The CDR3 sequence is CASSPRRLAGGRDTGELFF. Written as DNA, the CDR3 is TGTGCCAGCAGCCCACGGAGACTAGCGGGGGGGCGGGACACCGGGGAGCTGTTTTTT. Supplemented by reference TRBV9 and TRBJ2-2, the full variable domain reads DSGVTQTPKHLITATGQRVTLRCSPRSGDLSVYWYQQSLDQGLQFLIQYYNGEERAKGNILERFSAQQFPDLHSELNLSSLELGDSALYFCASSPRRLAGGRDTGELFFGEGSRLTVL.

There are a few counts of this clonotype. V and J are TRBV15 and TRBJ1-5; no definite D call. Germline loops: CDR1 LNHNV, CDR2 YYDKDF (reference sequence). The CDR3 sequence is 16 residues long. Trimming removed 0 bases from V and 3 bases from J, with 12 bases in between. CDR3 DNA: TGTGCCACCAGCAGAGACCAGCTTCCCCTCAATCAGCCCCAGCATTTT. This codes for CATSRDQLPLNQPQHF. Full variable domain (outside the CDR3, taken from reference TRBV15 and TRBJ1-5): DAMVIQNPRYQVTQFGKPVTLSCSQTLNHNVMYWYQQKSSQAPKLLFHYYDKDFNNEADTPDNFQSRRPNTSFCFLDIRSPGLGDTAMYLCATSRDQLPLNQPQHFGDGTRLSIL.

This clonotype was recorded a few times. The chain joins TRBV20-1 to TRBJ2-3, with D maybe TRBD2 (6 bases). Germline CDR1 is DFQATT and CDR2 is SNEGSKA (reference sequence). The CDR3 sequence is 15 residues long. V gave up 3 bases and J gave up 3 bases, with 16 bases separating them. The DNA of the CDR3 is TGCAGTGCTAGGAGGGGCCAAGGAGGGACAGATACGCAGTATTTT. Protein sequence: CSARRGQGGTDTQYF.

There are many counts of this clonotype. The chain is built from TRBV13 and TRBJ2-1; TRBD1 or TRBD2 may be the D gene (6 bases each). This CDR3 spans 16 amino acids. Trimming left V 0 bases short and J 7 bases short, with 16 bases between. CDR1 is PRHDT and CDR2 is FYEKMQ in the germline V gene (reference sequence). DNA of the CDR3: TGTGCCAGCAGCTTAGGAGGAGGGGGGCAAGAGAATGAGCAGTTCTTC. Translation gives CASSLGGGGQENEQFF.

This clonotype turned up a few times. This chain uses TRBV19 with TRBJ1-1; maybe TRBD1 (5 bases). The germline V and J ends were trimmed by 7 bases and 10 bases, with 16 bases remaining between them. Per germline, CDR1 LNHDA and CDR2 SQIVND (reference sequence). The CDR3 has 12 residues. The CDR3 spells CASTSTWGVAFF. DNA of the CDR3: TGTGCCAGTACCTCAACATGGGGGGTAGCTTTCTTT. Full variable domain (outside the CDR3, taken from reference TRBV19 and TRBJ1-1): DGGITQSPKYLFRKEGQNVTLSCEQNLNHDAMYWYRQDPGQGLRLIYYSQIVNDFQKGDIAEGYSVSREKKESFPLTVTSAQKNPTAFYLCASTSTWGVAFFGQGTRLTVV.

The chain recombines TRBV6-1 with TRBJ2-2; 7 bases fit TRBD2. This CDR3 is 16 amino acids long. Germline V CDR1 and CDR2: MNHNS, SASEGT. The junction had 11 bases not matched to a gene; V was cut back by 5 bases and J by 5 bases. The chain's CDR3 is CASSLGGVPVTGELFF. In DNA form, the CDR3 reads TGTGCCAGCAGTCTTGGGGGGGTCCCGGTTACCGGGGAGCTGTTTTTT.

The J gene is TRBJ2-5, the V gene TRBV12-3 or TRBV12-4; 9 bases agree with TRBD2. V shed 8 bases, J shed 1 base, and the junction held 11 bases outside the gene matches. This CDR3 has 16 amino acids. CDR3 region: CASGSLSGGPQETQYF. In nucleotides, the CDR3 is TGTGCCAGCGGAAGTCTGAGCGGGGGGCCCCAAGAGACCCAGTACTTC.

Notes on this clonotype: It may be a read error: a sequence one base away is much more abundant. J is TRBJ2-2 and V is TRBV11-2, with TRBD2 as a possible D gene (6 bases). This CDR3 comprises 16 residues. The germline V gene encodes CDR1 SGHAT and CDR2 FQNNGV. Deletions cut 2 bases from V and 6 bases from J, with 16 bases between. The CDR3 loop reads CASSLSPPAGPGELFF. The CDR3 bases are TGTGCCAGCAGCTTATCCCCCCCCGCGGGGCCCGGGGAGCTGTTTTTT. The full variable domain, completed using reference TRBV11-2 and TRBJ2-2, is EAGVAQSPRYKIIEKRQSVAFWCNPISGHATLYWYQQILGQGPKLLIQFQNNGVVDDSQLPKDRFSAERLKGVDSTLKIQPAKLEDSAVYLCASSLSPPAGPGELFFGEGSRLTVL.

This clonotype was seen many times. The chain uses TRBV12-3 or TRBV12-4 and TRBJ1-2, with D tentatively TRBD1 (6 bases). The ends were cut back, 7 bases at V and 3 bases at J, with 24 bases in the middle. The CDR3 contains 17 residues. The CDR3 sequence: CASTNTGDTEGYYGYTF. Written as DNA, the CDR3 is TGTGCCAGCACCAACACTGGGGACACAGAGGGTTACTATGGCTACACCTTC.

The V and J genes are TRBV18 and TRBJ1-2, with a weak D call TRBD1 (5 bases). Germline CDR1 is KGHSH and CDR2 is LQKENI. V was shortened by 2 bases and J by 4 bases, with 14 bases between the two germline ends. The CDR3 is 15 residues long. CDR3: CASSPEAGKSYGYTF. CDR3 sequence (DNA): TGTGCCAGCTCACCAGAGGCAGGGAAGAGCTATGGCTACACCTTC.

This clonotype occurred many times. The gene calls are TRBV5-1 and TRBJ1-1; no clear D gene. Trimming cost V 4 bases and J 1 base, with 8 bases left between them. CDR1 and CDR2 (germline): SGHRS, YFSETQ. CDR3 length: 13 residues. CDR3: CASSGPENTEAFF. CDR3 in DNA: TGCGCCAGCAGCGGACCAGAGAACACTGAAGCTTTCTTT.

This clonotype was seen at least ten times. CDR3 amino acids: CASSYSGVYEKLFF. DNA of the CDR3: TGTGCCAGCAGTTATTCCGGGGTTTATGAAAAACTGTTTTTT. The chain employs TRBV6-2 or TRBV6-3 and TRBJ1-4, with D unresolved. The length of the CDR3 is 14 residues. V was shortened by 3 bases and J by 6 bases, with 11 bases between the two germline ends. Germline V gene lookup returns CDR1 MNHEY and CDR2 SVGEGT.

This clonotype was picked up many times. The chain is built from TRBV20-1 and TRBJ2-5, with 8 positions matching TRBD2. The V gene's germline CDR1 is DFQATT and CDR2 SNEGSKA (reference sequence). The length of the CDR3 is 15 residues. J lost 5 bases, V lost 5 bases, and 13 bases had no gene match. This CDR3 is CSARDGRGAKETQYF. The CDR3 nucleotides are TGCAGTGCTCGGGATGGGCGGGGGGCGAAGGAGACCCAGTACTTC.

The V gene is TRBV12-3 or TRBV12-4, the J gene TRBJ1-1; 10 bases fit TRBD1. The CDR3 has 15 amino acids. V was clipped by 3 bases and J by 2 bases; unmatched bases: 3. DNA of the CDR3: TGTGCCAGCAGTTTTTCGACAGGGGGCAACACTGAAGCTTTCTTT. Protein: CASSFSTGGNTEAFF.